This T cell receptor beta chain was profiled in a study of blood T cell repertoires in COVID-19. Study-level background: From T cells, B-cell-depleted T cells, or PBMCs came the material, which was cDNA or gDNA.

Only in-frame clones appear in the TCRdb table, and some are missing; sequencing was by immunoSEQ multiplex PCR. The sample has more than 250,000 clones; around 85% are singletons. Per germline, CDR1 KGHDR and CDR2 SFDVKD. CDR3 length: 19 residues. The trim removed 3 bases at V and 6 bases at J, leaving 13 bases unmatched. The sequence came from a man aged 45-65 years with active or convalescent COVID-19. Sequencing used peripheral blood. The chain combines TRBV24-1 with TRBJ2-7; 16 bases fit TRBD2. In DNA form, the CDR3 reads TGTGCCACCAGTGATCCGTCCGGGACTAGCGGGAGGGCCCTTTGCGAGCAGTACTTC. It encodes CATSDPSGTSGRALCEQYF.